What follows describes a single T cell receptor (beta chain). The sample is drawn from a study of blood T cell repertoires in COVID-19. Study details: Samples of COVID-19 (acute and convalescent) were obtained from the United States, Italy and Spain. From T cells, B-cell-depleted T cells, or PBMCs came the material, which was cDNA or gDNA.

The V gene's germline CDR1 is SGHRS and CDR2 YFSETQ. The CDR3 has 16 residues. The ends lost 0 bases at V and 5 bases at J; junction bases unmatched: 5. Study processing details: For nucleated cells, counts were estimated from reference gene primer amplification. Libraries were prepared by immunoSEQ multiplex PCR; TCRdb keeps only in-frame clonotypes and omits some of them. V, J and clone size reflect that table, while D and trimming were determined from the DNA. The sample includes approximately 150,000 clones, roughly 90% seen only once; the top ten take 3.9%. The chain couples TRBV5-1 to TRBJ2-5; the match to TRBD2 covers 12 bases. This clonotype originated in a woman aged 60-75 years who had recovered from COVID-19. Material: peripheral blood. The CDR3 is CASSLDGLAGTETQYF. The CDR3 nucleotides read TGCGCCAGCAGCTTGGATGGACTAGCGGGGACGGAGACCCAGTACTTC.